These T cell receptor beta chains were read from a single sample in a study of blood T cell repertoires in COVID-19. Sequencing used immunoSEQ multiplex PCR; TCRdb keeps in-frame clones, though not all of them. The sample carries approximately 220,000 clones, about 85% recorded once. Specimen: peripheral blood. Receptor source: a man aged 40-49 years with acute or convalescent COVID-19. The CDR3 runs from the conserved cysteine through the conserved F or W. D genes are given only for firm matches. Clone size is given for some rows only: seen once, a few or many times, or a class if the clone is expanded.

v_call	j_call	d_call	clone_size	cdr3_nt	cdr3_aa
TRBV19	TRBJ2-7	NA	NA	TGTGCCACCAAAGGGTCAACAGGGCTCTCCTACGAGCAGTACTTC	CATKGSTGLSYEQYF
TRBV12-3/TRBV12-4	TRBJ1-2	NA	NA	TGTGCCAGCAGGCCTAACAACTATGGCTACACCTTC	CASRPNNYGYTF
TRBV28	TRBJ2-5	TRBD2	NA	TGTGCCAGCAGTCCGGGACTAGCGGTCATTAATCCGGAGACCCAGTACTTC	CASSPGLAVINPETQYF
TRBV28	TRBJ2-3	TRBD1	NA	TGTGCCAGCATTGACAGGGGTTATGGAGATACGCAGTATTTT	CASIDRGYGDTQYF
TRBV10-1	TRBJ2-1	TRBD2	NA	TGCGCCAGCAGTGAAGGGTCTAGCGGCTACAATGAGCAGTTCTTC	CASSEGSSGYNEQFF
TRBV12-3/TRBV12-4	TRBJ1-4	NA	NA	TGTGCCAGCACCCTGGGCGAAAAACTGTTTTTT	CASTLGEKLFF
TRBV7-2	TRBJ2-6	NA	once	TGTGCCAGCAGCACCGCACCTACAGGGCTCAGGGGGGCCAACGTCCTGACTTTC	CASSTAPTGLRGANVLTF
TRBV19	TRBJ2-1	NA	NA	TGTGCCAGTAGTACGAACGAGGACAACAATGGGCAGTTCTTC	CASSTNEDNNGQFF
TRBV9	TRBJ2-7	TRBD1	NA	TGTGCCAGCAGCGTAGAAGGGACAGGAAAGCAGTACTTC	CASSVEGTGKQYF
TRBV14	TRBJ1-1	NA	NA	TGTGCCAGCAGCCATCGGGGGAGTGGGACTGAAGCTTTCTTT	CASSHRGSGTEAFF
TRBV19	TRBJ2-7	NA	NA	TGTGCCAGTAGTATAGCTGGACAGTCCTACGAGCAGTACTTC	CASSIAGQSYEQYF
TRBV7-9	TRBJ2-1	TRBD2	NA	TGTGCCAGCAGCTTATGGCGGGAGGGCTCCTACAATGAGCAGTTCTTC	CASSLWREGSYNEQFF